This TCR beta chain emerged from a study of regulatory T cells in long-lasting Graves disease. Germline V gene lookup returns CDR1 MNHEY and CDR2 SMNVEV (reference sequence). The length of the CDR3 is 13 residues. Trimming removed 7 bases at V and 4 bases at J, with 12 bases between. TCR beta libraries were built with iRepertoire HTBI primers and Arm-PCR of CDR3 regions. Each CDR3 protein is one row after TCRdb ran MiXCR on the multiplex PCR reads. This sample carries a few hundred thousand distinct CDR3 sequences, around 20% of them seen once, and the ten largest clones take roughly 14%. Findings and limits, study-wide: Persistent Graves' patients showed less TCR diversity than newly diagnosed ones.

Time point meaning: newly diagnosed GD, antithyroid drugs for less than 3 months. The TCR library was prepared using RNA isolated from PBMCs. In this sample, this clonotype turned up many times. The antigen is unknown. The receptor's source is a female donor with Graves disease. The sequencing here drew on peripheral blood mononuclear cells (PBMCs), taken at new diagnosis, from a patient treated with antithyroid drugs. The chain is built from TRBV27 and TRBJ2-3; either TRBD1 or TRBD2 may supply D (6 bases each). In DNA form, the CDR3 reads TGTGCCAGCATAGGGGGGTTGGCAGATACGCAGTATTTT. Translated: CASIGGLADTQYF.